This T cell receptor (beta chain) derives from a study of blood T cell repertoires in COVID-19. Study at large: In Cohort 3, a recovered donor had either two negative PCRs, clearance, or symptom resolution. The study drew acute and convalescent COVID-19 samples from the United States, Italy and Spain.

The ends lost 2 bases at V and 6 bases at J; junction bases unmatched: 2. The CDR3 is 15 amino acids. Germline V CDR1 and CDR2: SEHNR, FQNEAQ (reference sequence). Sequencing was performed with immunoSEQ multiplex PCR; in TCRdb, only in-frame clones are kept and a portion is missing. Among hundreds of thousands of clones listed, roughly 91% were seen once. The sequence was obtained from a woman aged 55 to 70 in a cohort exposed to, infected with or recovered from COVID-19 (not recorded which). The chain links TRBV7-9 to TRBJ1-6; 9 positions agree with TRBD1. The specimen sequenced was PBMCs or T cells enriched from blood (not recorded which). CDR3 region: CASSLSTGGNSPLHF. The DNA for the CDR3 is TGTGCCAGCAGCTTATCGACAGGGGGTAATTCACCCCTCCACTTT.